This T cell receptor (beta chain) comes out of a study of sequential checkpoint blockade in melanoma. In this sample, this clone is large. Trimming removed 6 bases at V and 6 bases at J, with 19 bases between. Germline loops: CDR1 SEHNR, CDR2 FQNEAQ (reference sequence). This CDR3 spans 15 amino acids. Treatment specified: randomized to nivolumab then ipilimumab (arm A) or the reverse (arm B). Only in-frame clones appear in the TCRdb table, and some are missing; sequencing was by immunoSEQ multiplex PCR. The sample has about 14,000 clones; roughly four fifths are singletons. The input for sequencing was CD8+ T cells sorted from blood (inferred from file names), taken from a patient given nivolumab and ipilimumab in sequence. The V gene is TRBV7-9, the J gene TRBJ2-3; D possibly corresponds to TRBD2 (6 bases). The clonotype comes from a human donor with melanoma. CDR3 in DNA: TGTGCCAGCAGGCCCCCGGGAGCCTTGGATGATACGCAGTATTTT. It is translated as CASRPPGALDDTQYF.